This T cell receptor (beta chain) was retrieved from a study of T cell changes during pregnancy in multiple sclerosis. Sequencing used immunoSEQ multiplex PCR; TCRdb keeps in-frame clones, though not all of them. The sample lists some 37,000 clones, 80% to 90% occurring once. CDR1 and CDR2 from the germline V gene are KGHSH and LQKENI. V shed 8 bases, J shed 5 bases, and the junction held 8 bases outside the gene matches. The CDR3 sequence is 13 residues long. The clonotype was recovered from a female donor with multiple sclerosis, enrolled in a pregnancy study. The sequencing here drew on CD4+ T cells from peripheral blood mononuclear cells, taken before pregnancy. The chain has TRBV18 and TRBJ1-2, with 7 bases that match TRBD1. CDR3 nucleotide sequence: TGTGCCAGCGACACAGGGGAGCGGTATGGCTACACCTTC. Translated, it gives CASDTGERYGYTF.